This T cell receptor beta chain emerged from a study of OX40 agonist ivuxolimab in advanced cancers. Context from the whole study: Ivuxolimab, which targeted the costimulatory receptor OX40 (CD134), was an agonistic, fully human IgG2 monoclonal antibody. Peripheral TCRbeta sequencing was intended to test whether TCR sequence diversity was altered and clonal T-cell expansion was caused by ivuxolimab. The paper describes the monotherapy dose-escalation part (N of about 52 patients) of the phase I trial of ivuxolimab. The dose-escalation cohort was 80% to 90% male with a mean age of about 60 years, ranging from roughly 23 to 90. Among the roughly 50 dose-escalation patients, 19 had hepatocellular carcinoma, 15 or so melanoma, 9 renal cell carcinoma and 9 head and neck cancer. Intravenous ivuxolimab was administered to patients every 2 weeks at six dose levels: 0.01, 0.1, 0.3, 1.5, 3 and 10 mg/kg. Three dose-escalation patients achieved partial responses, one with hepatocellular carcinoma and two with cutaneous melanoma. Prior anti-PD-1, anti-PD-L1 or anti-CTLA-4 therapy was permitted, and checkpoint inhibitors had been received by 30% to 40% of dose-escalation patients.

The trial excluded patients who had a history of autoimmune disease or who were on systemic immunosuppression. In every dose cohort, peripheral blood was drawn for TCR sequencing at baseline, cycle 4 day 1, and cycle 7 day 1. The samples were drawn from a first-in-human, open-label, multicenter phase I dose-escalation trial of ivuxolimab. Adults with locally advanced or metastatic melanoma, renal cell, hepatocellular, or head and neck squamous cell carcinoma were enrolled in the trial. Before TCR sequencing, CD4+ and CD8+ T cells were separately sorted from peripheral blood. V is reduced by 5 bases and J by 7 bases, leaving a spacing of 12 bases between them. Taken from cysteine to phenylalanine, the CDR3 has 13 residues. Solely the CDR3 DNA is kept, with 39 bases framed from the first base. Per the germline V gene (reference sequence), MNHEY is the CDR1 and SMNVEV is the CDR2. For sequencing of the TCRbeta CDR3 region, genomic DNA was extracted from the sorted cells. TCRbeta CDR3 regions were sequenced using the immunoSEQ Assay. In its TCRdb copy, this immuneACCESS table keeps in-frame sequences only and misses some clones. Where compared with another copy, unresolved V genes explain less than half of these, and the others have no known cause. The sample table holds around 40,000 clones, of which around 85% were seen once. Around 2.9% of the sample goes to the ten largest clones.

Results the study describes overall, beyond this receptor: In partial responders in the 0.1-3.0 mg/kg groups, normalized peripheral clonal expansion was found to be among the lowest, especially among CD8+ T cells. Clonal expansion of both CD4+ and CD8+ blood T cells was observed from baseline to week 6 at doses 0.1 to 3.0 mg/kg. Antigen specificity was not determined for the clonally expanded peripheral T cells. On average, CD8+ T cells showed more expanded clones than CD4+ T cells after ivuxolimab. Low levels of normalized T-cell clonal expansion were also seen in some patients who did not respond.

In regard to this clone: It has no known antigen specificity. Nothing much larger sits one base from this clone, and base qualities are not available.

The sequence derives from an adult with an advanced solid tumor such as melanoma, head and neck, liver or kidney cancer. This specimen was CD4+ or CD8+ T cells sorted from blood, taken in a trial of the OX40 agonist ivuxolimab. Recombination connected TRBV27 to TRBJ2-1, with TRBD1 as a weak D call on 6 bases. The DNA sequence is given as TGTGCCAGCAGTAACAACAGGGATAATGAGCAGTTCTTC. Translated, it reads CASSNNRDNEQFF.